Reported below is one T cell receptor beta chain. The antigen is not known. The data derive from a study of Tregs in tolerant kidney transplant recipients. Regarding the study as a whole: Expanding Tregs on activated donor B cells appeared to best identify donor-specific TCRbeta clones. Biological reproducibility was not directly addressed in this study. Few patients were studied, so findings need validation in larger groups.

This CDR3 has 15 residues. Germline V gene data show CDR1 as KGHSH and CDR2 as LQKENI. V lost 1 base and J lost 3, with 12 bases in between. Unstimulated regulatory T cells (CD4+CD25+CD127-), CD4+CD25- non-regulatory cells, CD4 and CD8 cells were FACS-sorted from thawed PBMCs. TCRdb keeps only in-frame clones here, not all; method: immunoSEQ multiplex PCR. The table has about 240,000 clones, roughly four fifths seen once. This receptor was identified in a human donor in good health. The J gene is TRBJ1-1, the V gene TRBV18, with D maybe TRBD1 (6 bases). Sequencing used CD4+ T cells from blood. The CDR3 DNA sequence: TGTGCCAGCTCACCACGGGGGCGCCGGGACACTGAAGCTTTCTTT. The encoded protein is CASSPRGRRDTEAFF.